This T cell receptor beta chain comes out of a study of T cell responses to AZD1222 COVID-19 vaccine. Study information: Combined were second doses at about 4 or about 12 weeks. Study-level points and caveats: Nearly half of spike-specific TCRs reportedly target unmutated variant regions.

V lost 3 bases and J lost 6; bases outside the gene matches: 7. Looked up from germline, CDR1 is SGHAT and CDR2 is FQNNGV. The CDR3 is 14 residues long. As for this clone: Its antigen remains unknown.

Using immunoSEQ multiplex PCR, the repertoire was profiled, and TCRdb retains in-frame clones only, with some absent. Here the sample spans more than 120,000 clones, roughly 91% being singletons. The TCR sequence derives from an adult in good health. The sequenced sample was peripheral blood, obtained on day 0 of AZD1222 vaccination. This rearrangement joins TRBV11-2 to TRBJ1-1; 7 bases are a match to TRBD1. This CDR3 reads CASSLDRLNSEAFF. DNA of the CDR3: TGTGCCAGCAGCTTGGACAGGCTTAATTCTGAAGCTTTCTTT.